The T cell receptor (beta chain) described here comes from a study of blood T cells in healthy people across ages. Through a sample-barcoded 5' primer and a J-beta primer mix, a second PCR was run for roughly 7 to 11 cycles. Sequencing of every sample gave 3 million or more CDR3-containing paired-end reads. TCRdb fed the 5' RACE reads into MiXCR, producing one record per CDR3 protein. Among roughly 1,800,000 distinct CDR3 sequences listed, roughly 52% were seen once. Study-level points and caveats: Naive T cell percentage strongly correlated with TCR beta diversity.

This clonotype was detected a few times. The antigen is unknown. This clonotype was sampled from a woman aged 40 to 50 in good health. Source material: blood.

The CDR3 DNA reads as TGTGCCAGCAGTGAAACCCCGGGACAGGGCGCCTCCGGCAATGAGCAGTTCTTC. Translation: CASSETPGQGASGNEQFF. The V gene is TRBV6-1, the J gene TRBJ2-1; 9 bases match TRBD1. Germline CDR1 is MNHNS and CDR2 is SASEGT. With 2 bases clipped from V and 6 bases from J, the junction kept 14 bases outside the gene matches. The CDR3 consists of 18 residues.